This TCR beta chain was profiled in a study of spatial heterogeneity in lung cancer (dated by TCRdb to about 2019). Context from the whole study: Beta-chain transcripts were consistently detected in greater numbers than alpha-chain transcripts, which likely reflects a higher abundance of beta-chain transcripts. At surgery, around 200 tumor regions, roughly 62 matched nontumor lung samples and more than 50 PBMC samples were TCR-sequenced for both alpha and beta chains. In the raw uncorrected reads, each unique combination of TCR and UMI appeared more than ten times on average. Nonsynonymous mutation counts, determined by whole-exome sequencing of tumor tissue, were related to features of the TCR repertoire. TCR transcript counts in tumor regions correlated strongly with a T cell transcriptional module score from matched bulk RNA-seq. In non-small cell lung cancer, the study quantitatively compared TCR alpha and beta repertoires across several tumor regions, matched nontumor lung, and blood.

The time point label corresponds to: sample taken at primary tumor resection. Samples were obtained from 70 to 85 patients with early-stage, untreated non-small cell lung cancer from the lung TRACERx cohort. TCR sequencing used whole RNA extracted from tumor and nontumor lung tissue, or from cryopreserved PBMC samples, without cell sorting. A patient was chosen for TCR sequencing only when enough RNA was available from at least two tumor regions. Tumor and adjacent nontumor lung specimens were reviewed by a lung pathologist before selection. Libraries were prepared through 5' RACE. Reads for this sample came from a NextSeq 500. In the TCR library protocol, a unique molecular identifier was attached to each TCR cDNA molecule so that PCR and sequencing errors could be corrected. The authors' analysis ran thus. TCR identification, UMI-based error correction and CDR3 extraction were all carried out with Decombinator tools. Expanded TCRs were defined as those above a frequency of 2 per 1,000, corresponding to the top 1% of the tumor frequency distribution. Expanded tumor TCRs statistically deemed absent (corrected P<0.05) from at least one tumor region were classed as regional, and all other expanded tumor TCRs were classed as ubiquitous. Rényi diversity was computed with the R vegan package after subsampling each repertoire 100 times to 5,000 TCRs. CDR3 similarity networks were built from amino acid triplet string-kernel similarity, with CDR3s being connected when pairwise similarity was above 0.82. TCRdb passed the public sequencing reads through fastp at Q25 and MiXCR, retaining productive beta sequences. CDR3 protein duplicates are merged, each entry listing the most common genes and DNA. TCRdb, not the original authors, processed these V and J calls. The sample table shows about 3,000 distinct CDR3 sequences, and approximately 50% are seen once. The ten largest account for less than 25% of the sample.

Taken from the germline V gene (reference sequence), the CDR1 and CDR2 loops are SGHNT and YYREEE. Clipping removes 4 bases from V and 7 bases from J, with 4 as the unmatched junction base count. Spanning cysteine to phenylalanine, the CDR3 consists of 13 amino acids. Kept here is only the CDR3 DNA, which spans 39 bases and is read in frame from base 1. This clonotype was counted between two and nine times. The antigen it recognizes is unknown. Base qualities are not provided; no much larger clone lies one nucleotide away. The paper's findings and limits, for the study overall: The tumor nonsynonymous mutation count correlated with the number of expanded intratumoral alpha and beta TCRs. Confirming at a functional level the hypothesis that regional TCRs recognize regional mutations was considered to require additional single-cell paired TCR alpha and beta sequencing. The count of ubiquitous expanded TCRs correlated with the count of ubiquitous nonsynonymous mutations, and the count of regional expanded TCRs correlated with the count of regional nonsynonymous mutations. Estimated TCR-seq coverage of tumor T cells was only about 7.2% for alpha chains and 13% for beta chains.

The receptor was derived from a male donor with early-stage non-small cell lung cancer. This sequence uses TRBV5-4 and TRBJ2-2, and 7 junctional nucleotides match TRBD1. Sample: lung tumor tissue, taken at surgery. Here is the DNA: TGTGCCAGCAGCGGAAGGGGGCGCGGGGAGCTGTTTTTT. Its protein product is CASSGRGRGELFF. With the portions outside the CDR3 filled from the reference TRBV5-4 and TRBJ2-2 genes, the complete variable region becomes ETGVTQSPTHLIKTRGQQVTLRCSSQSGHNTVSWYQQALGQGPQFIFQYYREEENGRGNFPPRFSGLQFPNYSSELNVNALELDDSALYLCASSGRGRGELFFGEGSRLTVL.